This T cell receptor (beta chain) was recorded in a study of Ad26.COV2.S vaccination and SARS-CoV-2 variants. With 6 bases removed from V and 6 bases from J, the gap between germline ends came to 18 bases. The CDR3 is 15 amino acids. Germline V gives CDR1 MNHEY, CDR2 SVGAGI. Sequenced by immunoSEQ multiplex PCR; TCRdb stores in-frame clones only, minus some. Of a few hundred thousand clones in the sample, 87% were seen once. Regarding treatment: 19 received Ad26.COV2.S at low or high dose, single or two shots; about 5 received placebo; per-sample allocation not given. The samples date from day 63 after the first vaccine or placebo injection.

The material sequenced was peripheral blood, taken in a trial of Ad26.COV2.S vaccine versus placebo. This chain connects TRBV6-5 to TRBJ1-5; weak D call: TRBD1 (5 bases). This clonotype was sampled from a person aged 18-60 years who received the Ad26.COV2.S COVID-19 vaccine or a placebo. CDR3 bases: TGTGCCAGCAGACGGGACCGAGGGCAGGGTCAGCCCCAGCATTTT. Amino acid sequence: CASRRDRGQGQPQHF.